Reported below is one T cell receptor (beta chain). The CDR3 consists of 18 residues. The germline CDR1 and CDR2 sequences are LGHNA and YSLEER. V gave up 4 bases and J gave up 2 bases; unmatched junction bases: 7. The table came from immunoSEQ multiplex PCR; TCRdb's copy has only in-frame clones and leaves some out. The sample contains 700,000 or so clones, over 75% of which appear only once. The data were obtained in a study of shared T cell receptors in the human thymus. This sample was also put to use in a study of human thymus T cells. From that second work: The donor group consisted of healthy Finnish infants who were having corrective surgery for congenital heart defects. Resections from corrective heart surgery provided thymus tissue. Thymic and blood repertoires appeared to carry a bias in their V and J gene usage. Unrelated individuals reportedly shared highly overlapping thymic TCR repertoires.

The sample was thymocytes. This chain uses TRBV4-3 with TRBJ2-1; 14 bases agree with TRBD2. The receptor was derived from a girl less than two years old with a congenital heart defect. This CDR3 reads CASSRSTSGGATYNEQFF. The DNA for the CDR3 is TGCGCCAGCAGCCGATCGACTAGCGGGGGGGCCACCTACAATGAGCAGTTCTTC.